The clone carrying this T cell receptor beta chain was counted only a few times. The sample originates from a study of regulatory T cells in long-lasting Graves disease. Study context: Antithyroid drug use was under 3 months in newly diagnosed Graves' patients.

The time point was: newly diagnosed GD, antithyroid drugs for less than 3 months. The authors made the TCR library using RNA they extracted from PBMCs. Investigators prepared the TCR beta libraries by applying iRepertoire HTBI primers and Arm-PCR of CDR3 regions. TCRdb reprocessed the multiplex PCR reads with MiXCR, giving one entry per CDR3 protein. Among about 220,000 distinct CDR3 sequences listed, roughly 18% were seen once. Trimming pared 5 bases from V and 10 bases from J, leaving 15 bases between. The CDR3 has 13 amino acids. This same sample was also taken into another study, of T cells in Graves' hyperthyroidism and ophthalmopathy. That paper adds: Across 18 months, stable Graves' hyperthyroidism was marked by no progression to ophthalmopathy.

The input for sequencing was peripheral blood mononuclear cells (PBMCs), taken at new diagnosis, from a patient treated with antithyroid drugs. This receptor was taken from a woman under 40 with Graves disease. J is TRBJ2-4 and V is TRBV12-3 or TRBV12-4; D could derive from TRBD1 or TRBD2 (5 bases each). Here the CDR3 DNA reads TGTGCCAGCAGTGGTCCAGGGAGAACGATTCAGTACTTC. This encodes CASSGPGRTIQYF.